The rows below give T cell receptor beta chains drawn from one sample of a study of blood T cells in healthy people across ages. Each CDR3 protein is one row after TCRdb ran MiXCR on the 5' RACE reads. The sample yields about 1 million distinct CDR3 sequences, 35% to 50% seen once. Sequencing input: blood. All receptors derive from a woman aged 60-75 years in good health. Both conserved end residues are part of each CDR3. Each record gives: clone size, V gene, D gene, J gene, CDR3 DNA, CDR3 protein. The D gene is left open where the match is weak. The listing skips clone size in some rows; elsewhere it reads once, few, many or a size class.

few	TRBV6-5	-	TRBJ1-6	TGTGCCAGCAGCCCCGGGGACCCAGGGTCACCCCTCCACTTT	CASSPGDPGSPLHF
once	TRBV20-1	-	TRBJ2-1	TGCAGTGCTAGAGCACAAGTCACCTACAATGAGCAGTTCTTC	CSARAQVTYNEQFF
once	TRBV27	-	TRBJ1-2	TGTGCCAGCAGTGTCCAGGGGTGGAAAGGCTACACCTTC	CASSVQGWKGYTF
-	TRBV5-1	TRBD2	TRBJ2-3	TGCGCCAGCAGCACCCGAGCGGGAGGCCTTACTAGCACAGATACGCAGTATTTT	CASSTRAGGLTSTDTQYF
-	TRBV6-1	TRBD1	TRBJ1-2	TGTGCCAGCAGGGGGACAGGGCGGAACTATGGCTACACCTTC	CASRGTGRNYGYTF
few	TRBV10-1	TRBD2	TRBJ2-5	TGCGCCAGCAGTGCAGGCCTAGCGGGGTTGGCCGGGACCCAGTACTTC	CASSAGLAGLAGTQYF
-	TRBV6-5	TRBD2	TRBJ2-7	TGTGCCAGCAGTTCCTGGACTAGCGGAAACTACGAGCAGTACTTC	CASSSWTSGNYEQYF
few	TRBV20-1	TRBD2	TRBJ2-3	TGCAGTGCCCCCCCGCGGCTAGCGGGTGGCACAGATACGCAGTATTTT	CSAPPRLAGGTDTQYF
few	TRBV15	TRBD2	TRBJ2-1	TGTGCCACCAGCAGAGAACTGATAGCGGGAGAGCAGTTCTTC	CATSRELIAGEQFF
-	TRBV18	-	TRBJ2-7	TGTGCCAGCTCACCGTGGGGGCGGGAGTATATATCCTACGAGCAGTACTTC	CASSPWGREYISYEQYF
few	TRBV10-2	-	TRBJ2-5	TGCGCCAGCAGCCTCCCCGGGACGGTCCGAGAGACCCAGTACTTC	CASSLPGTVRETQYF
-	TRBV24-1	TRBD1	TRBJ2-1	TGTGCCACCAAGGCAGGGGGAAGGAATGAGCAGTTCTTC	CATKAGGRNEQFF
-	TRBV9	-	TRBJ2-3	TGTGCCAGCAGCCCGTCGGACTGGGGAATGCAGTATTTT	CASSPSDWGMQYF
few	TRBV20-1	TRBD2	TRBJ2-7	TGCAGTGCTAGAGAGGAGACTAGCGGATACGAGCAGTACTTC	CSAREETSGYEQYF
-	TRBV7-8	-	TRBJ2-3	TGTGCCAGCAGCTTAATCGATCCCGGGACACGAGCTAGCACAGATACGCAGTATTTT	CASSLIDPGTRASTDTQYF
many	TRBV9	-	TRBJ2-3	TGTGCCAGCAATGGGGGCGCCCACACAGATACGCAGTATTTT	CASNGGAHTDTQYF
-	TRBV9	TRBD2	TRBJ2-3	TGTGCCAGCAACGCCGCTAGCGGGAGGTCCTCAGATACGCAGTATTTT	CASNAASGRSSDTQYF
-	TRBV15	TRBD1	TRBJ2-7	TGTGCCACCAGCAGAGATCCCCCTGTTGGACAGGGGGCTTGGAATGAGCAGTACTTC	CATSRDPPVGQGAWNEQYF